Listed below are T cell receptor beta chains from one sample, sequenced in a study of spatial heterogeneity in lung cancer. TCRdb called the 5' RACE reads again in MiXCR, with one record for every CDR3 protein. The table shows around 40,000 distinct CDR3 sequences, with less than 6% occurring only once. Sample: PBMCs, taken at surgery. Receptors originate from a male donor with early-stage non-small cell lung cancer. The CDR3 runs from the conserved cysteine through the conserved F or W. A D gene is named only where the DNA matches it firmly. A row's size may be missing; if present it is once, few, many or a size class.

CDR3 protein	CDR3 DNA	clone size	V gene	J gene	D gene
CASSDDWNTEAFF	TGTGCCAGCAGCGATGACTGGAACACTGAAGCTTTCTTT	many	TRBV9	TRBJ1-1	.
CASSYSRGWVMNTEAFF	TGTGCCAGCAGTTACTCGAGGGGGTGGGTCATGAACACTGAAGCTTTCTTT	.	TRBV6-2/TRBV6-3	TRBJ1-1	.
CASSVDRGQTDTQYF	TGTGCCAGCAGCGTTGACAGGGGGCAGACAGATACGCAGTATTTT	many	TRBV7-9	TRBJ2-3	TRBD1
CASSQDDSYNEQFF	TGTGCCAGCAGCCAAGATGACAGCTACAATGAGCAGTTCTTC	few	TRBV3-1	TRBJ2-1	.
CASSQLGAYEQYF	TGTGCCAGCAGCCAGTTAGGGGCCTACGAGCAGTACTTC	many	TRBV3-1	TRBJ2-7	.
CASSQGGNYGYTF	TGTGCCAGCAGCCAAGGCGGGAACTATGGCTACACCTTC	many	TRBV3-1	TRBJ1-2	.
CAISGGPASTDTQYF	TGTGCCATCTCGGGGGGCCCGGCTAGCACAGATACGCAGTATTTT	.	TRBV10-3	TRBJ2-3	.
CASTPLGGSFGYTF	TGTGCCAGCACTCCGCTAGGAGGGAGTTTTGGCTACACCTTC	few	TRBV28	TRBJ1-2	.
CATSPTGPTNTGELFF	TGTGCCACCAGCCCAACAGGGCCGACCAACACCGGGGAGCTGTTTTTT	many	TRBV24-1	TRBJ2-2	.
CASNGGGSAQPQHF	TGTGCCAGCAATGGAGGGGGCTCGGCTCAGCCCCAGCATTTT	many	TRBV28	TRBJ1-5	TRBD1
CASSLGQGGNQPQHF	TGCGCCAGCAGCTTGGGCCAGGGAGGAAATCAGCCCCAGCATTTT	many	TRBV5-1	TRBJ1-5	.
CASSSRLAGGNEQFF	TGTGCCAGCAGTTCTAGACTAGCGGGGGGGAATGAGCAGTTCTTC	few	TRBV12-3/TRBV12-4	TRBJ2-1	TRBD2
CASTRRGTAGANVLTF	TGTGCCAGCACTCGAAGAGGGACTGCTGGGGCCAACGTCCTGACTTTC	many	TRBV2	TRBJ2-6	.
CASSQRGRDEKLFF	TGTGCCAGCAGCCAACGGGGAAGGGATGAAAAACTGTTTTTT	many	TRBV3-1	TRBJ1-4	.
CASGSWDGTYEQYF	TGTGCTAGTGGTTCATGGGACGGTACCTACGAGCAGTACTTC	few	TRBV12-5	TRBJ2-7	.
CASSLEAWTGGDEQYF	TGCGCCAGCAGCTTGGAGGCGTGGACAGGGGGAGACGAGCAGTACTTC	many	TRBV5-1	TRBJ2-7	TRBD1
CSVEEGSDTQYF	TGCAGCGTTGAAGAGGGATCAGATACGCAGTATTTT	few	TRBV29-1	TRBJ2-3	.
CASRSGAGYTF	TGTGCCAGCAGGAGTGGGGCTGGCTACACCTTC	.	TRBV5-6	TRBJ1-2	.
CASSPPVTGSPLHF	TGTGCCAGCAGTCCGCCAGTGACGGGTTCACCCCTCCACTTT	.	TRBV6-2/TRBV6-3	TRBJ1-6	.
CASRETGFVEKLFF	TGTGCCAGCAGAGAGACAGGGTTTGTTGAAAAACTGTTTTTT	many	TRBV6-5	TRBJ1-4	TRBD1
CSAAGGGYNSPLHF	TGCAGTGCAGCCGGAGGGGGCTATAATTCACCCCTCCACTTT	many	TRBV20-1	TRBJ1-6	.
CASSLEKGTEAFF	TGTGCCAGCAGCTTAGAAAAGGGGACTGAAGCTTTCTTT	many	TRBV7-9	TRBJ1-1	.
CASSFGGNQPQHF	TGTGCCAGCAGTTTCGGCGGGAATCAGCCCCAGCATTTT	many	TRBV12-3/TRBV12-4	TRBJ1-5	.
CASSFGTPSYQPQHF	TGTGCCAGCAGCTTTGGGACACCTAGCTATCAGCCCCAGCATTTT	many	TRBV7-2	TRBJ1-5	.
CASSFGPSTGTNTEAFF	TGTGCCAGCAGCTTCGGACCCTCGACAGGGACGAACACTGAAGCTTTCTTT	many	TRBV11-2	TRBJ1-1	TRBD1
CASSQEVSGYEQYF	TGTGCCAGCAGCCAAGAGGTTAGCGGCTACGAGCAGTACTTC	few	TRBV14	TRBJ2-7	.
CASSLTSRAGSYEQYF	TGTGCCAGCAGTTTAACGTCTAGGGCAGGGTCCTACGAGCAGTACTTC	few	TRBV28	TRBJ2-7	.
CASKGPPTRGNTEAFF	TGTGCCAGCAAAGGGCCTCCCACAAGGGGGAACACTGAAGCTTTCTTT	few	TRBV6-2/TRBV6-3	TRBJ1-1	.
CASSTYDSNNQPQHF	TGTGCCAGCAGCACCTACGACAGCAACAATCAGCCCCAGCATTTT	few	TRBV7-2	TRBJ1-5	.
CASSLNPPADEQFF	TGTGCCAGCAGCCTAAACCCCCCCGCGGATGAGCAGTTCTTC	few	TRBV7-8	TRBJ2-1	.
CSATRQGLMNTEAFF	TGCAGTGCTACCCGGCAGGGACTCATGAACACTGAAGCTTTCTTT	many	TRBV20-1	TRBJ1-1	.